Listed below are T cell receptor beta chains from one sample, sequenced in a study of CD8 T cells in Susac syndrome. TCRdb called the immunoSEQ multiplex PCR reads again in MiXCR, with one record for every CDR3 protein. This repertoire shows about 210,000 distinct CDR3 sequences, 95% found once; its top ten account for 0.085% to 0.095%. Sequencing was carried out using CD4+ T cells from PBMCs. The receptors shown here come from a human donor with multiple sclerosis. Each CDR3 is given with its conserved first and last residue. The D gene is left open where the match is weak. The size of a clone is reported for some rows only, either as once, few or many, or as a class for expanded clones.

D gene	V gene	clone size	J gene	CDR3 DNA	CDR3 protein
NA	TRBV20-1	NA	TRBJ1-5	TGCAGTGCCATCCCCGGGAGTGGGGGCAATCAGCCCCAGCATTTT	CSAIPGSGGNQPQHF
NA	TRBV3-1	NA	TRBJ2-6	TGTGCCAGCAGCCAATGGCGCTCTGGGGCCAACGTCCTGACTTTC	CASSQWRSGANVLTF
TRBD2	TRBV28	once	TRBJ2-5	TGTGCCAGCAGTTCCCTTAGCGGGAGCGAGGAGACCCAGTACTTC	CASSSLSGSEETQYF
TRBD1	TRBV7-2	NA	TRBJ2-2	TGTGCCAGGACAGGGTTCGCGAACACCGGGGAGCTGTTTTTT	CARTGFANTGELFF
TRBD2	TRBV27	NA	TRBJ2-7	TGTGCCAGCAGAAGTCTAGCGGGTGTATCCTACGAGCAGTACTTC	CASRSLAGVSYEQYF
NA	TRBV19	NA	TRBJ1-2	TGTGCCAGTAGTATTGGGGCCAGGGTCGGGGATGGCTACACCTTC	CASSIGARVGDGYTF
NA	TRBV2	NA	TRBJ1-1	TGTGCCAGCAGTGAGGAAGGGAACACTGAAGCTTTCTTT	CASSEEGNTEAFF
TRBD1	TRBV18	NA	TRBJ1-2	TGTGCCAGCTCACCATTCCGGGACAGTTATGGCTACACCTTC	CASSPFRDSYGYTF
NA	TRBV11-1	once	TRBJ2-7	TGTGCCAGCAGCTTTCGGGACGTCACCTTTGGCGAGCAGTACTTC	CASSFRDVTFGEQYF
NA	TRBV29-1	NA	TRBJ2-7	TGCAGCGTTGAAGATCGGAGGGAGCAGTACTTC	CSVEDRREQYF
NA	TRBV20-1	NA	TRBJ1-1	TGCAGTGCTAGAGATCAGCTGGGGGGGACTGAAGCTTTCTTT	CSARDQLGGTEAFF
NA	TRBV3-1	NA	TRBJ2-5	TGTGCCAGCAGCCAAGATCACAGGCAAGAGACCCAGTACTTC	CASSQDHRQETQYF
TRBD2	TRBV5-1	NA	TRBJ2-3	TGCGCCAGCAGCTCACTAGCGGGAGCAACAGATACGCAGTATTTT	CASSSLAGATDTQYF
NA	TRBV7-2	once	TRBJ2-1	TGTGCCAGCAGCTTAAGAAAGTTTGAGCAGTTCTTC	CASSLRKFEQFF
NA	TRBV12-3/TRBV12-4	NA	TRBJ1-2	TGTGCCAACCGCCGCAGGGACTCGCAAGGCTACACCTTC	CANRRRDSQGYTF
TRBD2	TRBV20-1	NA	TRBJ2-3	TGCAGTGCTAGAGTTGCCAGCGGGGGGGCAGATACGCAGTATTTT	CSARVASGGADTQYF
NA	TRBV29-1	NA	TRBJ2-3	TGCAGCGGGAGGGCCGGGTCAAGGGATACGCAGTATTTT	CSGRAGSRDTQYF
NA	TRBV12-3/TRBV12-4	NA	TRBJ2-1	TGTGCCAGCAGTTTGAGAGGACAGATCTACAATGAGCAGTTCTTC	CASSLRGQIYNEQFF
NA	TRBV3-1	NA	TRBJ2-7	TGTGCCAGCAGCCAAGGGGGACACCTTGAGCAGTACTTC	CASSQGGHLEQYF
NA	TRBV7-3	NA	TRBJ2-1	TGTGCCAGCAGCTCCAGGGCATCCTACAATGAGCAGTTCTTC	CASSSRASYNEQFF
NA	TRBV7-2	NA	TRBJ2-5	TGTGCCAGCAGTCGCCCGACTCCGCAAGAGACCCAGTACTTC	CASSRPTPQETQYF
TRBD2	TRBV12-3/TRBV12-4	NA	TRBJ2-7	TGTGCCAGCAGTTTAAAGGGCGGTAGCGGGAGTAAGTCCTACGAGCAGTACTTC	CASSLKGGSGSKSYEQYF
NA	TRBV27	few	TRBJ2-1	TGTGCCAGCAGTTTTCGCAATGAGCAGTTCTTC	CASSFRNEQFF
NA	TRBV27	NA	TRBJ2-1	TGTGCCAGCAGTTTCTCGTCAGGGCACGCTGAGCAGTTCTTC	CASSFSSGHAEQFF
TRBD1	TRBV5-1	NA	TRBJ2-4	TGCGCCAGTACCACGGGACAGGGGAAAAACATTCAGTACTTC	CASTTGQGKNIQYF
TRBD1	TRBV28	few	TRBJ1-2	TGTGCCAGCAGTCCCGACAGGGTAGGCGGCTACACCTTC	CASSPDRVGGYTF
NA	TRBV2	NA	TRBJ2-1	TGTGCCAGCATGGAGGGAAGCTCCTACAATGAGCAGTTCTTC	CASMEGSSYNEQFF
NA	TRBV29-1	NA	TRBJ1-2	TGCAGCGTTGAATGGTTGGACAGAGCTAGCGTCTATGGCTACACCTTC	CSVEWLDRASVYGYTF
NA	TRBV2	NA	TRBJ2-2	TGTGCCAGCAGTGACGGGGACACCGGGGAGCTGTTTTTT	CASSDGDTGELFF
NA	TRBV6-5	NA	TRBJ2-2	TGTGCCAGCAGTTACTTGAAACTCTCCCTTACCGGGGAGCTGTTTTTT	CASSYLKLSLTGELFF
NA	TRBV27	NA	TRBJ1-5	TGTGCCAGCAGTTCTGAACAGCCTAGCAATCAGCCCCAGCATTTT	CASSSEQPSNQPQHF
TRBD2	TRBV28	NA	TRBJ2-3	TGTGCCAGCAGTTCACTAGCGGGAGTCACAGATACGCAGTATTTT	CASSSLAGVTDTQYF
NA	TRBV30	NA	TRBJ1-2	TGTGCCTGGAGGAGAATGGGGGTTGATGGCTACACCTTC	CAWRRMGVDGYTF
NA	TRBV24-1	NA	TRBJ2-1	TGTGCCACCAGTGGATTCGGGGGTGAGCAGTTCTTC	CATSGFGGEQFF
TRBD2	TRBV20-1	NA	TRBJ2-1	TGCAGTGCCACCGCGGCTAGCGGGAGCTCCTACAATGAGCAGTTCTTC	CSATAASGSSYNEQFF
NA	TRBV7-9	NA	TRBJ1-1	TGTGCCAGCAGGGGAACCAACAGGACTGAAGCTTTCTTT	CASRGTNRTEAFF
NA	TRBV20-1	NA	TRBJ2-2	TGCAGTGCTAGCAGGAACACCGGGGAGCTGTTTTTT	CSASRNTGELFF
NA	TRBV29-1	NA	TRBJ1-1	TGCAGCGCTAGTCTCCTCTATGAAGGAGCTTTCTTT	CSASLLYEGAFF
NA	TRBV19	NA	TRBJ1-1	TGTGCCAGTAGTATAAGGGTTAACACTGAAGCTTTCTTT	CASSIRVNTEAFF
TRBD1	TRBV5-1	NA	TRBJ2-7	TGCGCCAGCAGCTTGGGGACAGGTTCATCCTACGAGCAGTACTTC	CASSLGTGSSYEQYF
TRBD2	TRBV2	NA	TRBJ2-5	TGTGCCAGCAGGGCGACTAGCGGGAAAGCCGGGGAGACCCAGTACTTC	CASRATSGKAGETQYF
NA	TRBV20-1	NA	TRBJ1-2	TGCAGTGCTAAAATTTGGGGGGCCAACTATGGCTACACCTTC	CSAKIWGANYGYTF
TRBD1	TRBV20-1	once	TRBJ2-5	TGCAGTGCAAAACGACAGGGCATACAAGAGACCCAGTACTTC	CSAKRQGIQETQYF
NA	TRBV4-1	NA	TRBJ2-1	TGCGCCAGCAGCCAAGATTCTTGGGGCAATGAGCAGTTCTTC	CASSQDSWGNEQFF
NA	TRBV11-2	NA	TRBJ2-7	TGTGCCAGCAGCTTAGTGGTGGGTAGCGCCTACGAGCAGTACTTC	CASSLVVGSAYEQYF
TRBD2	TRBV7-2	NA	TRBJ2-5	TGTGCCAGCAGCCAAAGCGGGGGGCCGGGGCAAGAGACCCAGTACTTC	CASSQSGGPGQETQYF
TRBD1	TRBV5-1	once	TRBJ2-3	TGCGCCAGCAGCTTGACCATTCGGACAGGGGTTACAGATACGCAGTATTTT	CASSLTIRTGVTDTQYF
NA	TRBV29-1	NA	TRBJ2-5	TGCAGCGTTGGGGAAATCGGATCGGAGACCCAGTACTTC	CSVGEIGSETQYF
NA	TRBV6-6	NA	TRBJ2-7	TGTGCCAGCAGTTACTACAGGGAGGACGAGCAGTACTTC	CASSYYREDEQYF
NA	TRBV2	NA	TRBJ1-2	TGTGCCAGCAGTGAAAGAACAGGGAAGTATGGCTACACCTTC	CASSERTGKYGYTF
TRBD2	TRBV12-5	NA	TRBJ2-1	TGTGCTAGTGGTTCCTTAGCGGGGCCCCACAATGAGCAGTTCTTC	CASGSLAGPHNEQFF
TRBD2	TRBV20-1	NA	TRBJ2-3	TGCAGTGTTCCCCTGACTAGCGGGACAGATACGCAGTATTTT	CSVPLTSGTDTQYF
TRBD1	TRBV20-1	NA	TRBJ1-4	TGCAGTGCTAGAGACCGGGGACAGGGAGGGGAAAAACTGTTTTTT	CSARDRGQGGEKLFF
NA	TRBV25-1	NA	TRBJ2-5	TGTGCCAGCAGTGACCACGCGCGAGAGACCCAGTACTTC	CASSDHARETQYF
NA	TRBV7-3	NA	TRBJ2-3	TGTGCCAGCAGCTTAGGAATAGCGAGGTTCACAGATACGCAGTATTTT	CASSLGIARFTDTQYF
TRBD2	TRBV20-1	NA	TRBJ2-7	TGCAGTGCCCGCGGACTAGCGGGGGGGGGAGAGCAGTACTTC	CSARGLAGGGEQYF